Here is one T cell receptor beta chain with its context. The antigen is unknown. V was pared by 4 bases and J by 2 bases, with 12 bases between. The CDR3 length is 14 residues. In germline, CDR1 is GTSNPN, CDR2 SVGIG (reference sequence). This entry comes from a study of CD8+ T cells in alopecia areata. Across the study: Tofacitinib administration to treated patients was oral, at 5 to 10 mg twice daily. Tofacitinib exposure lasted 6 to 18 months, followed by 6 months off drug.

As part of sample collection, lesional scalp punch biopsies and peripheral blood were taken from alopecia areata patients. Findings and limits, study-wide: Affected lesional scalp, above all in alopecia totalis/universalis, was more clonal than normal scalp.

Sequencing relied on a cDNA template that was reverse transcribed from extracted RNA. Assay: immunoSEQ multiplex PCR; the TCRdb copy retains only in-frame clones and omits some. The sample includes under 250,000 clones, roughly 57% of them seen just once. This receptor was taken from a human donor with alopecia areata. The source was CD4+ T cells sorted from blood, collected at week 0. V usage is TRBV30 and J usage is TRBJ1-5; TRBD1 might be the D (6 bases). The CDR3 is CAWTQSGGNQPQHF. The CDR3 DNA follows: TGTGCCTGGACCCAGTCAGGGGGCAATCAGCCCCAGCATTTT.